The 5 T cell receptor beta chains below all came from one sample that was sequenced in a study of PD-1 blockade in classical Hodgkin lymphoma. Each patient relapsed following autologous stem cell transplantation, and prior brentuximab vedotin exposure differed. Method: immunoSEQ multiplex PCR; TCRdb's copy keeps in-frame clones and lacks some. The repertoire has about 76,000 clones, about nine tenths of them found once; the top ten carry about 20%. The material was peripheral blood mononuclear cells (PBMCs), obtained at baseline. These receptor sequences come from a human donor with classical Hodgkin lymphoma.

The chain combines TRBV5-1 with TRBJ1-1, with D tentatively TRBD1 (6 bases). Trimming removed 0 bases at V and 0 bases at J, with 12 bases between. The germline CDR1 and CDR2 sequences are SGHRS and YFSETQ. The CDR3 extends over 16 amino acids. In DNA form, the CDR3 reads TGCGCCAGCAGCTTGGAGGCAGGGGCGATGAACACTGAAGCTTTCTTT. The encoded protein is CASSLEAGAMNTEAFF.

CDR3 nucleotide sequence: TGTGCCAGCAGTCCCGGGACAGGTGGAGGCGAGCAGTACTTC. It codes for CASSPGTGGGEQYF. The V gene is TRBV6-5, the J gene TRBJ2-7; 8 bases map to TRBD1. Trimming at V came to 5 bases and at J to 6 bases, leaving 9 bases not matched to a gene. This CDR3 is built from 14 residues. Germline CDR1 is MNHEY and CDR2 is SVGAGI.

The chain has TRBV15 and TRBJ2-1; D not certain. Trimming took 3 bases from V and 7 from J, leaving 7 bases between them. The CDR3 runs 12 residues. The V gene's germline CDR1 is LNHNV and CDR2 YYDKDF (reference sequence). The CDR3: CATSSGVNEQFF. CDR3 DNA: TGTGCCACCAGCAGTGGGGTGAATGAGCAGTTCTTC.

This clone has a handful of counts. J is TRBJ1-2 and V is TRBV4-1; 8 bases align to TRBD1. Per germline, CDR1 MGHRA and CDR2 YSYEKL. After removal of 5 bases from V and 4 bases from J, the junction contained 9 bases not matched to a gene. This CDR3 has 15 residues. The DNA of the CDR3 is TGCGCCAGCAGCAGCGCAGGGGGCGGTGGCTATGGCTACACCTTC. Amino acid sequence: CASSSAGGGGYGYTF.

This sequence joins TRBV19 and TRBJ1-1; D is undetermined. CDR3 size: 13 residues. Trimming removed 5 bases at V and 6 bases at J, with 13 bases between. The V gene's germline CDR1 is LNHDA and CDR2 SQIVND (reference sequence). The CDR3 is CASSVRGRAEAFF. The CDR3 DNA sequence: TGTGCCAGTAGTGTCCGAGGGAGGGCTGAAGCTTTCTTT.